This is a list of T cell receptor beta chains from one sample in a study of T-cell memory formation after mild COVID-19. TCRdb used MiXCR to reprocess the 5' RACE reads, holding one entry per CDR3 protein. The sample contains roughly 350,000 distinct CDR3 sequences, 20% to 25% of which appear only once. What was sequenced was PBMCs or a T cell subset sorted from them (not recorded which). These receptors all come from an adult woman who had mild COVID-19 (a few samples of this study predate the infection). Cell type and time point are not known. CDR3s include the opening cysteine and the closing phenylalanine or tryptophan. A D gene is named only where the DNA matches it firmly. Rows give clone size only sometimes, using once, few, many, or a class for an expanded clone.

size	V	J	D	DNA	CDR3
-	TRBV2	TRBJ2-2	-	TGTGCCACTAGAGGGGTAGCCGGGGAGCTGTTTTTT	CATRGVAGELFF
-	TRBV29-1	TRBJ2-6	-	TGCAGCGTTGAAGACGCTACAGGGACTGGGGCCAACGTCCTGACTTTC	CSVEDATGTGANVLTF
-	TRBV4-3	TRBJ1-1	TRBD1	TGCGCCAGCAGCCAAAATAGGGGGCGGAACGCTGAAGCTTTCTTT	CASSQNRGRNAEAFF
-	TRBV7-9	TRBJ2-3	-	TGTGCCAGCAGCCGACAGAGGTGGGACTTGATGGATACGCAGTATTTT	CASSRQRWDLMDTQYF
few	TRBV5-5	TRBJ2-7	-	TGTGCCAGCAGCTTGCACCCAGGGTCCTACGAGCAGTACTTC	CASSLHPGSYEQYF
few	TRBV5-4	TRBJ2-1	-	TGTGCCAGCAGCTTCGAAGACGGTTCGCCTTACAATGAGCAGTTCTTC	CASSFEDGSPYNEQFF
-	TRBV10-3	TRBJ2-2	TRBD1	TGTGCCATCTTACCCGAAGACAGGGGGAACACCGGGGAGCTGTTTTTT	CAILPEDRGNTGELFF
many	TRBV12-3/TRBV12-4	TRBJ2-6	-	TGTGCCAGCAGTTTAAGGCAGACTGGGGCCAACGTCCTGACTTTC	CASSLRQTGANVLTF
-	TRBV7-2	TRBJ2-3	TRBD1	TGTGCCAGCAGCTATCCACAGGGGGCTGTTTCAGATACGCAGTATTTT	CASSYPQGAVSDTQYF
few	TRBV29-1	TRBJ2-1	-	TGCAGCGAAGGAGGGGAGAGGGCCGGAAACATCAATGAGCAGTTCTTC	CSEGGERAGNINEQFF
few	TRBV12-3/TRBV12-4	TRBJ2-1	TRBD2	TGTGCCAGCAGTTTCCGACTAGCGGGAGGGCCCTACAATGAGCAGTTCTTC	CASSFRLAGGPYNEQFF
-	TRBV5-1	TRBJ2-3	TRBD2	TGCGCCAGCAGCGGGGCAGCGGGGGGACTCACAGATACGCAGTATTTT	CASSGAAGGLTDTQYF
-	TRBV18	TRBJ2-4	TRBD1	TGTGCCAGCTCACCACGGGACAGTAAAAACATTCAGTACTTC	CASSPRDSKNIQYF
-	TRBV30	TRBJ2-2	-	TGTGCCTGGAGTGTACGGGTGGGGCTAGCCGGGGAGCTGTTTTTT	CAWSVRVGLAGELFF